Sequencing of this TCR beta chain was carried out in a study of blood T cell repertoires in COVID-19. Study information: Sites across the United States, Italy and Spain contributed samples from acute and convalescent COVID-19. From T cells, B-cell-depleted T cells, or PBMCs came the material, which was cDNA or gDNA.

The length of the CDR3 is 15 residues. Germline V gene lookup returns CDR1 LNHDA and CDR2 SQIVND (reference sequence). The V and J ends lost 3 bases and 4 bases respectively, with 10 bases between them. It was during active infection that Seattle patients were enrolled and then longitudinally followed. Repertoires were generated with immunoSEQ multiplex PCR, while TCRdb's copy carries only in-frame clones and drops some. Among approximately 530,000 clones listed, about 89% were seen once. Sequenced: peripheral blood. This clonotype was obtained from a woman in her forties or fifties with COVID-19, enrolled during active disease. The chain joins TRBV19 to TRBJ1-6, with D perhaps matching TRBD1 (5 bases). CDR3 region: CASSMRGGYNSPLHF. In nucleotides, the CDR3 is TGTGCCAGTAGTATGCGGGGGGGGTATAATTCACCCCTCCACTTT.